This T cell receptor (beta chain) comes out of a study of vaccination effects on CD4 cells after COVID-19. Sequenced by immunoSEQ multiplex PCR; TCRdb stores in-frame clones only, minus some. The sample gives around 79,000 clones, around 81% of which show up once; over 9.5% is in the top ten. Germline V gene data show CDR1 as SGHTA and CDR2 as FQGNSA. V lost 4 bases and J lost 5, with 11 bases in between. This CDR3 region has 13 residues. Study-level results: Both infection-induced and vaccine-induced clones contracted markedly at late post-vaccination timepoints.

Sequencing was preceded by expansion of antigen-specific CD4+ T cells with viral peptide pools in the ViraFEST assay. Scientists isolated CD4+ T cells after a roughly 9-day culture period ended. The vaccine recipients had no prior SARS-CoV-2 infection, with negative nucleocapsid antibodies. Cultures of under 2.5 million PBMC per well contained 9 to 10 IU/ml IL-2 plus 10 ug/ml peptides. The authors replaced half the medium with IL-2 medium on days 3 and 7. Of note for this clone: Its antigen is not identified.

The sample in question was CD4+ T cells from PBMCs cultured with SARS-CoV-2 spike peptides, obtained before COVID-19 vaccination. The receptor comes from a human donor who received a COVID-19 vaccine. This chain connects TRBV7-2 to TRBJ1-2, with D tentatively TRBD1 (5 bases). The CDR3 spells CASSYIEGYGYTF. CDR3 nucleotide sequence: TGTGCCAGCAGCTATATAGAGGGGTATGGCTACACCTTC.